This T cell receptor (beta chain) was captured in a study of cytomegalovirus exposure and HLA in healthy donors. Background on the study: The 110 or so validation repertoires used the same platform as the 650 to 850 first-cohort repertoires, a later analysis reported. Study-level findings and limits: In vitro, a few CMV-associated chains proved specific for CMV antigens. According to the study, 150 to 200 TCR beta chains were cytomegalovirus-associated.

Assay used: immunoSEQ multiplex PCR; TCRdb lists only in-frame clones, some missing. The sample lists around 250,000 clones, around 90% occurring once. Note on this clone: Antigen: not known.

The CDR3 consists of 15 residues. Germline CDR1 is MGHRA and CDR2 is YSYEKL. V lost 0 bases, J lost 0 bases, and 8 bases lay in between. The receptor was isolated from a woman between 18 and 29 years old in good health and CMV-seronegative. V is TRBV4-1 and J is TRBJ1-1; D gene ambiguous. The sequencing sample was made of PBMCs. The CDR3 coding sequence is TGCGCCAGCAGCCAAGAGAACAGTATGAACACTGAAGCTTTCTTT. Its translation: CASSQENSMNTEAFF.